The 24 T cell receptor beta chains presented below share a single source sample, sequenced in a study of early T cells in non-severe SARS-CoV-2 infection. TCRdb itself ran the 5' RACE reads through MiXCR, one entry per CDR3 protein. The profile shows 95,000 to 100,000 distinct CDR3 sequences, approximately 13% of them singletons. Sequencing was done on a sample of whole blood. The receptors derive from an adult who was a healthcare worker with PCR-confirmed SARS-CoV-2 infection or an uninfected control (not recorded which).

This clonotype was seen only a few times. The J gene is TRBJ2-3, the V gene TRBV18, with a weak D call TRBD2 (6 bases). Germline loops: CDR1 KGHSH, CDR2 LQKENI. This CDR3 is built from 14 residues. V was trimmed by 0 bases and J by 11 bases, leaving 15 bases between them. CDR3 sequence reads: CASSPPTRLGVQYF. CDR3 coding DNA: TGTGCCAGCTCACCACCAACCCGACTAGGGGTGCAGTATTTT. The full variable domain, its missing parts supplied by reference TRBV18 and TRBJ2-3, is NAGVMQNPRHLVRRRGQEARLRCSPMKGHSHVYWYRQLPEEGLKFMVYLQKENIIDESGMPKERFSAEFPKEGPSILRIQQVVRGDSAAYFCASSPPTRLGVQYFGPGTRLTVL.

This clonotype has a handful of counts. J is TRBJ2-3 and V is TRBV2; D is ambiguous. Trimming stripped 2 bases from V and 5 bases from J, with 11 bases between. Per the germline V gene, CDR1 is SNHLY and CDR2 is FYNNEI. CDR3 length: 14 residues. This chain's CDR3 is CASSEFGIKDTQYF. In DNA, the CDR3 is TGTGCCAGCAGTGAATTTGGTATCAAAGATACGCAGTATTTT.

This clonotype was counted between two and nine times. The CDR3 coding sequence is TGTGCCAGCAACTCAGACAGAGCCTTCGCGAACACCGGGGAGCTGTTTTTT. Residues: CASNSDRAFANTGELFF. The V call is TRBV7-9, the J call TRBJ2-2; TRBD1 is a possible D gene (5 bases). The CDR3 sequence is 17 residues long. Trimming shortened V by 7 bases and J by 0 bases, and 18 bases separated the two germline ends. Germline V CDR1 and CDR2: SEHNR, FQNEAQ (reference sequence). Complete variable domain (other parts from reference TRBV7-9 and TRBJ2-2): DTGVSQNPRHKITKRGQNVTFRCDPISEHNRLYWYRQTLGQGPEFLTYFQNEAQLEKSRLLSDRFSAERPKGSFSTLEIQRTEQGDSAMYLCASNSDRAFANTGELFFGEGSRLTVL.

This clonotype has at least ten counts. V usage is TRBV7-9 and J usage is TRBJ1-1; 7 bases are a match to TRBD1. The V gene end was trimmed by 5 bases and the J gene end by 3 bases; junction bases not matched to a gene: 6. The CDR3 length is 14 residues. The germline CDR1 and CDR2 sequences are SEHNR and FQNEAQ (reference sequence). The CDR3: CASSHRDRDTEAFF. CDR3 sequence (DNA): TGTGCCAGCAGCCACCGGGACAGAGACACTGAAGCTTTCTTT.

This clonotype was observed many times. The chain has TRBV10-3 and TRBJ1-1; 7 bases are shared with TRBD1. Germline assignment: CDR1 ENHRY and CDR2 SYGVKD. This CDR3 has 13 amino acids. Unmatched junction bases numbered 0, after V lost 4 bases and J lost 1 base. CDR3 amino acids: CAISGTGNTEAFF. DNA of the CDR3: TGTGCCATCAGTGGGACAGGGAACACTGAAGCTTTCTTT.

V and J are TRBV14 and TRBJ2-5, with D maybe TRBD2 (5 bases). The CDR3 runs 16 residues. V lost 1 base and J lost 1, with 13 bases in between. Germline V CDR1 and CDR2: SGHDN, FVKESK. This CDR3 is CASSQVDWYSQETQYF. CDR3 DNA: TGTGCCAGCAGCCAAGTGGACTGGTACTCCCAAGAGACCCAGTACTTC.

The rearrangement uses TRBV3-1 and TRBJ1-2; D gene unclear. With 1 base removed from V and 1 base from J, the gap between germline ends came to 4 bases. This CDR3 has 13 amino acids. The germline CDR1 and CDR2 sequences are LGHDT and YNNKEL (reference sequence). CDR3 DNA: TGTGCCAGCAGCCAAGGAGGTAACTATGGCTACACCTTC. Encoded protein: CASSQGGNYGYTF.

This clonotype was counted many times. The V call is TRBV9, the J call TRBJ2-7, with D perhaps given as TRBD1 or TRBD2 (5 bases each). Trimming cost V 4 bases and J 5 bases, with 16 bases left between them. This CDR3 is 14 amino acids long. Germline-derived CDR1 and CDR2 are SGDLS and YYNGEE. The CDR3 region is CASSPLPGRDEQYF. The CDR3 DNA follows: TGTGCCAGCAGCCCCCTCCCGGGGCGAGACGAGCAGTACTTC.

This clonotype was seen many times. The chain joins TRBV3-1 to TRBJ1-3, with a possible D match to TRBD1 (5 bases). The CDR3 covers 14 residues. In germline, CDR1 is LGHDT, CDR2 YNNKEL (reference sequence). Between the trimmed V and J ends, which lost 4 bases and 2 bases, there was a span of 9 bases. The CDR3 loop reads CASSRTGPGNTIYF. In DNA form, the CDR3 reads TGTGCCAGCAGCCGAACAGGACCTGGAAACACCATATATTTT.

This clonotype came up a few times. This chain links TRBV7-2 with TRBJ2-1, with a tentative D call TRBD1 (6 bases). The CDR3 loop spans 13 amino acids. The ends were cut back, 5 bases at V and 10 bases at J, with 15 bases in the middle. Per the germline V gene, CDR1 is SGHTA and CDR2 is FQGNSA. The chain's CDR3 is CASSRRGNGEQFF. Written as DNA, the CDR3 is TGTGCCAGCAGCCGAAGGGGGAATGGAGAGCAGTTCTTC.

The chain carries TRBV6-5 and TRBJ2-1; 14 bases match TRBD2. CDR1 and CDR2 from the germline V gene are MNHEY and SVGAGI. With V trimmed by 5 bases and J by 8 bases, 11 bases remained unmatched. This CDR3 is 17 amino acids long. The CDR3 sequence: CASSHMTSGGARDEQFF. The DNA for the CDR3 is TGTGCCAGCAGTCACATGACTAGCGGGGGGGCGAGGGATGAGCAGTTCTTC.

At least ten counts were recorded for this clonotype. J is TRBJ1-5 and V is TRBV5-5, with D unresolved. Trimming removed 4 bases from V and 2 bases from J, with 16 bases in between. Germline loops: CDR1 SGHKS, CDR2 YYEKEE (reference sequence). The CDR3 totals 16 residues. CDR3 amino acids: CASSPGGRRGNQPQHF. The CDR3 DNA reads TGTGCCAGCAGCCCCGGAGGGCGGCGCGGCAATCAGCCCCAGCATTTT.

This rearrangement joins TRBV28 to TRBJ2-4; possible D gene TRBD2, 6 bases. Trimming left V 2 bases short and J 9 bases short, with 14 bases between. CDR1 is MDHEN and CDR2 is SYDVKM in the germline V gene. The CDR3 extends over 14 amino acids. The CDR3 protein is CASSLGGNRAIQYF. The CDR3, as DNA: TGTGCCAGCAGTTTAGGAGGGAATCGTGCCATTCAGTACTTC.

This clonotype was picked up a small number of times. The genes are TRBV5-1 and TRBJ2-3; TRBD1 or TRBD2 may be the D gene (5 bases each). V shed 0 bases and J shed 3 bases, with 14 bases lying between them. This CDR3 is 16 amino acids long. From germline, CDR1 is SGHRS and CDR2 YFSETQ. CDR3 protein: CASSLGSVRGTDTQYF. CDR3 nucleotide sequence: TGCGCCAGCAGCTTGGGGTCGGTGAGGGGAACAGATACGCAGTATTTT.

In this sample, this clonotype turned up many times. In nucleotides, the CDR3 is TGTGCCAGCAGTCCACCCCAGGGTTACGAGCAGTACTTC. Its translation is CASSPPQGYEQYF. The chain uses TRBV28 and TRBJ2-7; TRBD1 is a possible D gene (5 bases). Germline CDR1 MDHEN, CDR2 SYDVKM. The V end was cut by 5 bases, the J end by 4 bases, with 12 bases between. The CDR3 runs 13 residues.

This clonotype was found many times. V is TRBV7-7 and J is TRBJ1-3; D is undetermined. Germline V CDR1 and CDR2: SSHAT, FNYEAQ (reference sequence). The CDR3 spans 13 residues. V was pared by 8 bases and J by 6 bases, with 14 bases between. CDR3 nucleotides: TGTGCCAGCCCAACCAAAGCTGAAAACACCATATATTTT. Translating gives CASPTKAENTIYF.

This sequence joins TRBV7-6 and TRBJ1-1, with D perhaps TRBD1 (5 bases). CDR3 length: 14 residues. The germline V gene encodes CDR1 SGHVS and CDR2 FNYEAQ. V was cut by 5 bases and J by 7 bases, with 17 bases left in between. The CDR3 DNA follows: TGTGCCAGCAGCCCCCTCTTCGGGGGGGGTGAAGCTTTCTTT. This gives the protein CASSPLFGGGEAFF.

This chain links TRBV9 with TRBJ2-1; the match to TRBD2 covers 7 bases. Germline trimming cut 3 bases from V and 2 bases from J; bases unmatched to any gene: 5. Germline V gene sequence: CDR1 SGDLS, CDR2 YYNGEE. The CDR3 spans 15 residues. The CDR3 sequence: CASSAGGTTYNEQFF. DNA of the CDR3: TGTGCCAGCAGCGCGGGGGGAACGACCTACAATGAGCAGTTCTTC.

This clonotype showed up many times. The chain links TRBV5-1 to TRBJ2-3, with TRBD2 as a possible D gene (6 bases). The V and J ends lost 4 bases and 2 bases respectively, with 17 bases between them. From germline, CDR1 is SGHRS and CDR2 YFSETQ. The CDR3 runs to 16 residues. CDR3 nucleotides: TGCGCCAGCAGCCTAGGGACTGGCTCTCTCACAGATACGCAGTATTTT. Its protein product is CASSLGTGSLTDTQYF.

CDR3 sequence reads: CASSDLALGTSGEQGYF. For the CDR3, the DNA is TGCGCCAGCAGTGACCTCGCCCTTGGGACTAGCGGCGAACAGGGGTATTTT. The rearrangement uses TRBV10-2 and TRBJ2-3; 11 bases are a match to TRBD2. The CDR3 covers 17 residues. The V and J ends lost 3 bases and 14 bases, in that order; junction bases with no gene match: 19. The V gene's germline CDR1 is WSHSY and CDR2 SAAADI.

The rearrangement uses TRBV28 and TRBJ2-1; TRBD2 matches 11 bases. The CDR3 runs 17 residues. V trimming: 5 bases; J trimming: 5 bases; junction bases outside the gene matches: 11. Germline V lookup: CDR1 MDHEN, CDR2 SYDVKM. CDR3 loop: CASSPSRSGGANNEQFF. Written as DNA, the CDR3 is TGTGCCAGCAGTCCCAGCCGTAGCGGGGGGGCCAACAATGAGCAGTTCTTC.

The chain is built from TRBV5-1 and TRBJ1-2; possibly TRBD1 for D (6 bases). V was trimmed by 1 base and J by 4 bases, leaving 23 bases between them. Germline CDR1 reads SGHRS; CDR2 reads YFSETQ. CDR3 length: 18 residues. CDR3 loop: CASSLSFSQGPESYGYTF. The DNA of the CDR3 is TGCGCCAGCAGCTTGAGTTTTTCACAGGGCCCTGAGTCCTATGGCTACACCTTC.

Ten or more counts support this clonotype. This chain connects TRBV11-2 to TRBJ2-5; D is uncertain. The V gene's germline CDR1 is SGHAT and CDR2 FQNNGV. The CDR3 consists of 14 residues. V was cut by 1 base and J by 2 bases, with 8 bases left in between. CDR3 amino acids: CASSLGSAQETQYF. The CDR3 coding sequence is TGTGCCAGCAGCTTAGGGTCTGCTCAAGAGACCCAGTACTTC.

This clonotype has at least ten counts. The chain links TRBV28 to TRBJ2-5, with TRBD2 as a possible D gene (5 bases). CDR3 length: 17 amino acids. Trimming removed 3 bases at V and 5 bases at J, with 22 bases between. The germline V gene has CDR1 MDHEN and CDR2 SYDVKM. CDR3 in amino acids: CASSFIRSTGVGETQYF. DNA for the CDR3: TGTGCCAGCAGTTTTATCCGGTCCACCGGGGTGGGTGAGACCCAGTACTTC.